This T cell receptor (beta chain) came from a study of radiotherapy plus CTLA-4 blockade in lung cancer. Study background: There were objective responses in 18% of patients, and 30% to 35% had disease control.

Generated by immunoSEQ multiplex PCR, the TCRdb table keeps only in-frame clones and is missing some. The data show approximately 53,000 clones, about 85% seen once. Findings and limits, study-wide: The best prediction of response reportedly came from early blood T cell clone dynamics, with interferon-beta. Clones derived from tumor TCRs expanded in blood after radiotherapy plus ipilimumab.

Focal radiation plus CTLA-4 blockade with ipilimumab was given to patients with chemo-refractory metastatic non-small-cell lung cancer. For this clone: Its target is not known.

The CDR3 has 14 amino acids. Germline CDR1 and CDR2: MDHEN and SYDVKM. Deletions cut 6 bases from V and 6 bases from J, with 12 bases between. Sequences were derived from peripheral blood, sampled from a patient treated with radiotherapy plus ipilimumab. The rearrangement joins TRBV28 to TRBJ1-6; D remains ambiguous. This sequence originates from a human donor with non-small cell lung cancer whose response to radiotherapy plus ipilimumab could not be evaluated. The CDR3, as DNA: TGTGCCAGCAGCCTGCCACAGATTAATTCACCCCTCCACTTT. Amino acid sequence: CASSLPQINSPLHF.